This T cell receptor beta chain was captured by sequencing in a study of T cells in Graves' hyperthyroidism and ophthalmopathy. V shed 5 bases and J shed 15 bases, with 18 bases lying between them. CDR3 length: 13 residues. Germline V gene lookup returns CDR1 SGDLS and CDR2 YYNGEE. The study's findings and limits: Expanded thyroid clonotypes (above 0.001) were mostly also found in blood.

The source material, RNA transcripts, was used to amplify TCR beta CDR3 regions. HTBI primers were used for first-round RT-PCR of the TCR CDR3. MiXCR was run by TCRdb on the multiplex PCR reads, yielding one entry per CDR3 protein. The sample carries fewer than 350,000 distinct CDR3 sequences, 20% to 25% recorded once. Points on this clonotype: The target antigen is unknown.

The specimen sequenced was blood. The TCR sequence derives from a woman in her fifties or sixties with Graves' hyperthyroidism. The chain is built from TRBV9 and TRBJ1-6; D unclear. CDR3: CASSPQYNSVLHF. CDR3 nucleotides: TGTGCCAGCAGTCCACAGTATAATTCAGTCCTCCACTTT.